Here is one TCR beta chain with its context. Here immunoSEQ multiplex PCR was the method, and the copy in TCRdb shows in-frame clones only, minus some. The data hold tens of thousands of clones, with 88% observed a single time. This record comes from a study of T cell changes during pregnancy in multiple sclerosis. This CDR3 is built from 14 residues. Germline V gene sequence: CDR1 SGHTA, CDR2 FQGNSA. J was trimmed by 6 bases and V by 5 bases; bases with no gene match: 5. The chain combines TRBV7-2 with TRBJ1-4; 8 bases map to TRBD1. The receptor's source is a female donor with multiple sclerosis, enrolled in a pregnancy study. This specimen consisted of peripheral blood, obtained in the first trimester of pregnancy. The CDR3 is CASSHGTGYEKLFF. DNA for the CDR3: TGTGCCAGCAGCCACGGGACAGGTTATGAAAAACTGTTTTTT. The full variable domain, in which reference TRBV7-2 and TRBJ1-4 provide the parts outside the CDR3, is GAGVSQSPSNKVTEKGKDVELRCDPISGHTALYWYRQSLGQGLEFLIYFQGNSAPDKSGLPSDRFSAERTGGSVSTLTIQRTQQEDSAVYLCASSHGTGYEKLFFGSGTQLSVL.